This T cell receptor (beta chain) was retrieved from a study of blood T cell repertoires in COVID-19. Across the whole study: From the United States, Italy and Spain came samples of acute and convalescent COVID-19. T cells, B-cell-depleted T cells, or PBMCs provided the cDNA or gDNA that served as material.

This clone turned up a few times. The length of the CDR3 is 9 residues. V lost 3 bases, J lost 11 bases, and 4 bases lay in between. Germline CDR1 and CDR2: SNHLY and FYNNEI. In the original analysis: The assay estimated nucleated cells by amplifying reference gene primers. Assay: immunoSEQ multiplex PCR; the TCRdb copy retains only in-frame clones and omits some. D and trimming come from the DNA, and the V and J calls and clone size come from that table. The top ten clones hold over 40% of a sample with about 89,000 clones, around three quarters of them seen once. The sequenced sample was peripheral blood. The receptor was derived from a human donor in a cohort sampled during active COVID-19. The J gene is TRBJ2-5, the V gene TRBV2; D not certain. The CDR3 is CASSDSQYF. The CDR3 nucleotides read TGTGCCAGCAGTGACTCTCAGTACTTC.